Below, 8 T cell receptor beta chains from the same sample are listed, as sequenced in a study of radiation and T cells in renal cell carcinoma. Treatment meaning: 15 Gy SBRT to primary tumor, nephrectomy 4 weeks later. This table comes from immunoSEQ multiplex PCR, and its TCRdb copy is limited to in-frame clones, with some not included. The sample yields 18,000 or so clones, 50% to 70% seen once. Specimen: tumor tissue, collected from a patient whose treatment included radiotherapy and nephrectomy. Receptor source: a middle-aged man with renal cell carcinoma.

The rearrangement uses TRBV6-6 and TRBJ2-3; D unclear. Trimming cost V 2 bases and J 6 bases, with 6 bases left between them. This CDR3 has 12 amino acids. CDR1 is MNHNY and CDR2 is SVGAGI in the germline V gene (reference sequence). The CDR3: CASSYRRDTQYF. CDR3 in DNA: TGTGCCAGCAGTTACCGAAGGGATACGCAGTATTTT.

The genes are TRBV14 and TRBJ2-2; D not certain. Germline-derived CDR1 and CDR2 are SGHDN and FVKESK. CDR3 length: 13 residues. V lost 4 bases and J 7 bases, leaving 10 bases between the germline ends. CDR3 region: CASSPFRGGELFF. In DNA, the CDR3 is TGTGCCAGCAGCCCTTTTCGCGGCGGGGAGCTGTTTTTT.

Remarks on this clone: Other DNA sequences in this specimen translate into the identical CDR3. The chain joins TRBV6-5 to TRBJ2-2; TRBD2 aligns across 7 bases. This CDR3 contains 16 residues. The V gene end was trimmed by 2 bases and the J gene end by 1 base; junction bases not matched to a gene: 4. CDR1 is MNHEY, CDR2 SVGAGI, per germline. Here the CDR3 DNA reads TGTGCCAGCAGTTACGGCCTAGCGGTGAACACCGGGGAGCTGTTTTTT. Protein: CASSYGLAVNTGELFF.

V and J are TRBV19 and TRBJ2-1; 12 bases line up with TRBD2. The germline V gene has CDR1 LNHDA and CDR2 SQIVND (reference sequence). This CDR3 is 14 amino acids long. The junction had 5 bases not matched to a gene; V was cut back by 10 bases and J by 4 bases. In DNA form, the CDR3 reads TGTGCCACGGGACTAGCGGGTCGGTACAATGAGCAGTTCTTC. Protein: CATGLAGRYNEQFF.

This clone came up a few times. The chain carries TRBV6-6 and TRBJ1-2; 7 bases agree with TRBD1. CDR3 length: 15 residues. Germline values: CDR1 MNHNY, CDR2 SVGAGI (reference sequence). J was trimmed by 3 bases and V by 2 bases; bases with no gene match: 6. CDR3 sequence: CASSYGTGTDYGYTF. The CDR3 coding sequence is TGTGCCAGCAGTTACGGAACCGGGACAGACTATGGCTACACCTTC.

The CDR3 bases are TGTGCCACCCAACGCACCGGGACAGGGAATAGCCATGAGCAGTTCTTC. Protein product: CATQRTGTGNSHEQFF. The V call is TRBV10-3, the J call TRBJ2-1; 9 bases match TRBD1. Germline loops: CDR1 ENHRY, CDR2 SYGVKD. CDR3 length equals 16 residues. V was clipped by 10 bases and J by 8 bases; unmatched bases: 18.

V gene TRBV10-3 combines with J gene TRBJ1-5, with a tentative D call TRBD1 (6 bases). The CDR3 length is 17 residues. Per the germline V gene, CDR1 is ENHRY and CDR2 is SYGVKD. Trimming removed 0 bases from V and 3 bases from J, with 15 bases in between. The CDR3 loop is CAISESQGPGDNQPQHF. The CDR3 DNA sequence: TGTGCCATCAGTGAGTCGCAGGGGCCGGGAGACAATCAGCCCCAGCATTTT.

The J gene is TRBJ1-2, the V gene TRBV18; D gene unclear. Germline V lookup: CDR1 KGHSH, CDR2 LQKENI. Trimming left V 2 bases short and J 6 bases short, with 4 bases between. The CDR3 sequence is 11 residues long. CDR3 bases: TGTGCCAGCTCACCAACGGATGGCTACACCTTC. This encodes CASSPTDGYTF.